Following are 3 T cell receptor beta chains from one sample sequenced in a study of blood T cell repertoires in COVID-19. This table comes from immunoSEQ multiplex PCR, and its TCRdb copy is limited to in-frame clones, with some not included. Among approximately 200,000 clones listed, 87% were seen once. Sequencing was performed on peripheral blood. All receptors come from a man aged 40-50 years with active or convalescent COVID-19.

This chain uses TRBV28 with TRBJ1-5, with D uncertain. Trimming removed 2 bases at V and 0 bases at J, with 8 bases between. Germline V gene lookup returns CDR1 MDHEN and CDR2 SYDVKM. The CDR3 runs to 15 residues. CDR3 nucleotides: TGTGCCAGCAGTTTAGGCAGTCATAGCAATCAGCCCCAGCATTTT. It encodes CASSLGSHSNQPQHF.

The genes are TRBV6-5 and TRBJ1-5; 10 bases fit TRBD1. Germline V gene sequence: CDR1 MNHEY, CDR2 SVGAGI. The J segment lost 3 bases and the V segment lost 6 bases, leaving 2 bases of the junction unmatched. This CDR3 contains 14 residues. The CDR3 region is CASRGTGDNQPQHF. CDR3 bases: TGTGCCAGCAGAGGGACAGGGGACAATCAGCCCCAGCATTTT.

The chain joins TRBV24-1 to TRBJ2-3; possibly TRBD2 for D (6 bases). Trimming took off 3 bases at V and 4 bases at J, with 16 bases between the two ends. In germline, CDR1 is KGHDR, CDR2 SFDVKD. The CDR3 is made up of 16 amino acids. CDR3: CATSDPRREMADTQYF. The DNA of the CDR3 is TGTGCCACCAGTGATCCTCGACGGGAGATGGCAGATACGCAGTATTTT.